This T cell receptor beta chain appears in the sequencing data of a study of T cells expressing NK-cell markers. There are 15 residues in the CDR3. Germline CDR1 reads MNHNS; CDR2 reads SASEGT. Using the 5' RACE reads, TCRdb records one entry per CDR3 protein without DNA. With under 600,000 distinct CDR3 sequences in the sample, the ten largest clones hold under 1.5%. The rearrangement uses TRBV6-1 and TRBJ2-7; the D call of TRBD2 rests on TCRdb alone, since no DNA is present to check it. The sequence derives from a woman in her fifties or sixties in good health. The sequencing input was blood T cells: a sorted CD56 or NKG2C T cell subset, CD4+ or CD8+ T cells, or bulk PBMC T cells (not recorded which). CDR3 protein: CASSDLGRSSYEQYF.